The 19 T cell receptor beta chains presented below share a single source sample, sequenced in a study of blood T cell repertoires in COVID-19. The assay was immunoSEQ multiplex PCR, and TCRdb's table has in-frame clones only and misses some. The sample holds about 100,000 clones, 75% to 90% seen once. Sequencing was carried out using peripheral blood. Receptor source: an elderly man with acute or convalescent COVID-19.

The J gene is TRBJ2-4, the V gene TRBV7-9; D possibly corresponds to TRBD2 (7 bases). Deletions cut 0 bases from V and 1 base from J, with 13 bases between. Germline V CDR1 and CDR2: SEHNR, FQNEAQ (reference sequence). CDR3 length: 17 amino acids. The CDR3 spells CASSLASGGRAKNIQYF. In DNA form, the CDR3 reads TGTGCCAGCAGCTTAGCGTCGGGGGGCAGGGCCAAAAACATTCAGTACTTC.

The rearrangement joins TRBV9 to TRBJ2-1; D is undetermined. The CDR3 is 12 residues long. Germline assignment: CDR1 SGDLS and CDR2 YYNGEE. V lost 3 bases to trimming and J lost 8 bases, with 9 bases between them. The CDR3 DNA sequence: TGTGCCAGCAGCGAACGTGGAGATGAGCAGTTCTTC. This translates into CASSERGDEQFF. Combining the CDR3 with reference TRBV9 and TRBJ2-1 gives the whole variable domain DSGVTQTPKHLITATGQRVTLRCSPRSGDLSVYWYQQSLDQGLQFLIQYYNGEERAKGNILERFSAQQFPDLHSELNLSSLELGDSALYFCASSERGDEQFFGPGTRLTVL.

V and J are TRBV2 and TRBJ2-5; 15 bases line up with TRBD2. The CDR3 loop spans 16 amino acids. V lost 6 bases and J lost 5; bases outside the gene matches: 7. The germline V gene has CDR1 SNHLY and CDR2 FYNNEI. DNA for the CDR3: TGTGCCAGCAGCGCCGCTGGGACTAGCGGGAGGGAGACCCAGTACTTC. Its protein is CASSAAGTSGRETQYF. The full variable domain, its missing parts supplied by reference TRBV2 and TRBJ2-5, is EPEVTQTPSHQVTQMGQEVILRCVPISNHLYFYWYRQILGQKVEFLVSFYNNEISEKSEIFDDQFSVERPDGSNFTLKIRSTKLEDSAMYFCASSAAGTSGRETQYFGPGTRLLVL.

The J gene is TRBJ2-1, the V gene TRBV18; 7 bases map to TRBD1. CDR1 and CDR2 (germline): KGHSH, LQKENI. The CDR3 is 14 amino acids. The V and J ends lost 3 bases and 6 bases, in that order; junction bases with no gene match: 5. In DNA form, the CDR3 reads TGTGCCAGCTCACCGACAGGGTCCCCCAATGAGCAGTTCTTC. It specifies CASSPTGSPNEQFF.

In this sample, this clone turned up once. The gene calls are TRBV6-2 or TRBV6-3 and TRBJ1-2; D unresolved. CDR1 is MNHEY, CDR2 SVGEGT, per germline. V lost 0 bases and J lost 4, with 21 bases in between. This CDR3 spans 18 amino acids. Here the CDR3 reads CASSYSNWQAGPSYGYTF. The CDR3 DNA is TGTGCCAGCAGTTACTCGAATTGGCAGGCAGGCCCCTCCTATGGCTACACCTTC.

The chain is built from TRBV4-2 and TRBJ1-1; maybe TRBD1 (5 bases). This CDR3 contains 15 residues. The germline gives CDR1 LGHNA, CDR2 YNFKEQ. V was cut by 1 base and J by 6 bases, with 15 bases left in between. The CDR3 loop reads CASSQALVGRAEAFF. Written as DNA, the CDR3 is TGTGCCAGCAGCCAAGCATTAGTTGGCAGGGCTGAAGCTTTCTTT.

This clone occurred once. V usage is TRBV14 and J usage is TRBJ2-1; TRBD1 agrees at 10 bases. The ends lost 4 bases at V and 2 bases at J; junction bases unmatched: 8. This CDR3 has 17 residues. The germline gives CDR1 SGHDN, CDR2 FVKESK. The CDR3 DNA reads TGTGCCAGCAGCCCCCATCCGGGACAGGGGCCCTACAATGAGCAGTTCTTC. Translated: CASSPHPGQGPYNEQFF.

This clone was picked up one time. The rearrangement links TRBV30 to TRBJ1-4; no clear D. CDR1 and CDR2 (germline): GTSNPN, SVGIG (reference sequence). The CDR3 runs to 12 residues. Trimming stripped 3 bases from V and 7 bases from J, with 9 bases between. CDR3 amino acids: CAWSHRGEKLFF. CDR3 nucleotides: TGTGCCTGGAGCCATCGGGGTGAAAAACTGTTTTTT.

The chain has TRBV6-6 and TRBJ2-7; 8 nucleotides line up with TRBD1. J was trimmed by 5 bases and V by 6 bases; bases with no gene match: 0. The CDR3 has 11 amino acids. In germline, CDR1 is MNHNY, CDR2 SVGAGI (reference sequence). The CDR3 sequence: CASRDRDEQYF. The DNA of the CDR3 is TGTGCCAGCAGGGACAGGGACGAGCAGTACTTC.

In this sample, this clone turned up once. This rearrangement joins TRBV5-4 to TRBJ2-7, with 12 bases aligning to TRBD2. The CDR3 runs to 15 residues. The V gene end was trimmed by 4 bases and the J gene end by 2 bases; junction bases not matched to a gene: 4. CDR1 and CDR2 from the germline V gene are SGHNT and YYREEE (reference sequence). CDR3 sequence: CASSPTSGRTYEQYF. CDR3 nucleotide sequence: TGTGCCAGCAGCCCCACTAGCGGGAGGACCTACGAGCAGTACTTC.

CDR3 sequence (DNA): TGCAGTGCCCTAGTTTACGAGCAGTACTTC. This gives the protein CSALVYEQYF. The V and J genes are TRBV20-1 and TRBJ2-7, with no clear D. Germline V lookup: CDR1 DFQATT, CDR2 SNEGSKA (reference sequence). The CDR3 is 10 amino acids. V was pared by 6 bases and J by 4 bases, with 7 bases between.

Details on this clone: Sequence at one end of the junction differs from germline and may be a read error. The chain links TRBV27 to TRBJ2-1, with 10 bases aligning to TRBD2. Germline V CDR1 and CDR2: MNHEY, SMNVEV (reference sequence). CDR3 length equals 15 residues. CDR3 coding DNA: TGTGCCAGCAGTTTAGCTAGCGGGAGTGTGAATGGGCAGTTCTTC. Its translation is CASSLASGSVNGQFF.

This chain uses TRBV7-2 with TRBJ2-5; possibly TRBD1 for D (6 bases). V lost 1 base to trimming and J lost 6 bases, with 12 bases between them. The CDR3 is 14 amino acids. Germline CDR1 and CDR2: SGHTA and FQGNSA. The CDR3, as DNA: TGTGCCAGCAGCTTAGTAGGGGGAGATAAGACCCAGTACTTC. It encodes CASSLVGGDKTQYF.

This clone was picked up a small number of times. The gene calls are TRBV7-2 and TRBJ1-2; 7 nucleotides line up with TRBD1. Losses at the gene ends were 3 bases for V and 2 bases for J; bases not matched to a gene: 6. Germline V CDR1 and CDR2: SGHTA, FQGNSA. CDR3 length equals 15 residues. The CDR3 here is CASSFGTALNYGYTF. The DNA of the CDR3 is TGTGCCAGCAGCTTCGGGACAGCCCTGAACTATGGCTACACCTTC.

The CDR3 region is CASSLRQGASPQYF. The CDR3 DNA reads as TGTGCCAGCAGTTTAAGACAGGGGGCGTCTCCGCAGTACTTC. The gene calls are TRBV28 and TRBJ2-7; 10 nucleotides align to TRBD1. With 2 bases clipped from V and 9 bases from J, the junction kept 7 bases outside the gene matches. CDR1 and CDR2 (germline): MDHEN, SYDVKM. The CDR3 contains 14 residues.

This sequence joins TRBV7-2 and TRBJ1-2, with a weak D call TRBD1 (5 bases). This CDR3 region has 13 residues. The germline V and J ends were trimmed by 5 bases and 1 base, with 8 bases remaining between them. CDR1 and CDR2 (germline): SGHTA, FQGNSA. In DNA form, the CDR3 reads TGTGCCAGCAGCCCCGACAGTAACTATGGCTACACCTTC. It specifies CASSPDSNYGYTF.

The genes are TRBV6-5 and TRBJ1-6; TRBD1 matches at 7 bases. This CDR3 has 13 residues. V shed 10 bases, J shed 6 bases, and the junction held 6 bases outside the gene matches. Per germline, CDR1 MNHEY and CDR2 SVGAGI. CDR3 amino acids: CATLDRANSPLHF. The CDR3 bases are TGTGCCACCCTAGACAGGGCTAATTCACCCCTCCACTTT.

The rearrangement links TRBV28 to TRBJ1-1, with a possible D match to TRBD1 (6 bases). Germline CDR1 reads MDHEN; CDR2 reads SYDVKM. V was clipped by 6 bases and J by 0 bases, with 11 bases between them. The CDR3 contains 14 residues. CDR3 protein: CASRGTGLNTEAFF. The CDR3 DNA sequence: TGTGCCAGCAGGGGCACAGGGTTGAACACTGAAGCTTTCTTT.

J is TRBJ2-6 and V is TRBV19; D uncertain. Trimming pared 8 bases from V and 4 bases from J, leaving 12 bases between. Looked up from germline, CDR1 is LNHDA and CDR2 is SQIVND (reference sequence). The CDR3 spans 14 residues. CDR3 residues: CASDTGSGANVLTF. DNA of the CDR3: TGTGCCAGTGATACTGGTTCAGGGGCCAACGTCCTGACTTTC. Variable domain in full (rest from reference TRBV19 and TRBJ2-6): DGGITQSPKYLFRKEGQNVTLSCEQNLNHDAMYWYRQDPGQGLRLIYYSQIVNDFQKGDIAEGYSVSREKKESFPLTVTSAQKNPTAFYLCASDTGSGANVLTFGAGSRLTVL.